The 21 T cell receptor beta chains reported below all come from one sample, sequenced in a study of technical replicates of blood from several donors. This table comes from immunoSEQ multiplex PCR, and its TCRdb copy is limited to in-frame clones, with some not included. This sample has fewer than 100,000 clones, with approximately 96% found just once. Material for sequencing was T cells isolated from PBMCs. These receptors all stem from a human donor in good health.

This clone is a singleton in its sample. The V call is TRBV4-1, the J call TRBJ2-7; maybe TRBD1 (5 bases). Trimming left V 1 base short and J 4 bases short, with 11 bases between. The CDR3 loop spans 14 amino acids. CDR1 and CDR2 (germline): MGHRA, YSYEKL. The CDR3 is CASSQGTQDYEQYF. CDR3 DNA: TGCGCCAGCAGCCAAGGGACACAGGATTACGAGCAGTACTTC.

The rearrangement joins TRBV18 to TRBJ1-1; 8 bases are a match to TRBD1. Germline loops: CDR1 KGHSH, CDR2 LQKENI. V was pared by 2 bases and J by 5 bases, with 4 bases of the junction left unmatched. This CDR3 comprises 14 residues. Here the CDR3 reads CASSPRQGRTEAFF. The CDR3 DNA sequence: TGTGCCAGCTCACCAAGACAGGGGAGAACTGAAGCTTTCTTT.

The table lists this clone with a count of one. This chain links TRBV11-3 with TRBJ2-2, with 8 bases aligning to TRBD1. Germline assignment: CDR1 SGHNT and CDR2 YENEEA. The junction had 3 bases not matched to a gene; V was cut back by 5 bases and J by 1 base. This CDR3 is 15 amino acids long. CDR3 nucleotides: TGTGCCAGCAGCCCGGGACAGGTGAACACCGGGGAGCTGTTTTTT. Translated: CASSPGQVNTGELFF.

The chain combines TRBV6-6 with TRBJ2-1; the D is unclear. In germline, CDR1 is MNHNY, CDR2 SVGAGI (reference sequence). The V end lost 2 bases, the J end lost 5 bases, and 10 bases lay between the germline ends. This CDR3 has 14 amino acids. In DNA, the CDR3 is TGTGCCAGCAGTTACACCCGCGGTAACAATGAGCAGTTCTTC. Protein: CASSYTRGNNEQFF.

The DNA of the CDR3 is TGTGCCAGCAGTCCCGGTAGCCGACAGGCAGGGACCGGGGAGCTGTTTTTT. Protein product: CASSPGSRQAGTGELFF. The chain employs TRBV2 and TRBJ2-2; a weak D match, TRBD1 (6 bases). V was trimmed by 5 bases and J by 5 bases, leaving 21 bases between them. This CDR3 has 17 residues. Germline V gene sequence: CDR1 SNHLY, CDR2 FYNNEI. Full variable domain (remainder filled in from reference TRBV2 and TRBJ2-2): EPEVTQTPSHQVTQMGQEVILRCVPISNHLYFYWYRQILGQKVEFLVSFYNNEISEKSEIFDDQFSVERPDGSNFTLKIRSTKLEDSAMYFCASSPGSRQAGTGELFFGEGSRLTVL.

The chain joins TRBV4-1 to TRBJ2-1; 16 bases match TRBD2. This CDR3 comprises 17 residues. J was trimmed by 7 bases and V by 6 bases; bases with no gene match: 9. The germline V gene has CDR1 MGHRA and CDR2 YSYEKL. This CDR3 is CASSPGTSGGAGNEQFF. DNA for the CDR3: TGCGCCAGCAGTCCCGGGACTAGCGGGGGGGCCGGGAATGAGCAGTTCTTC.

The chain joins TRBV10-1 to TRBJ1-5; D is ambiguous. The CDR3 runs to 17 residues. Looked up from germline, CDR1 is WNHNN and CDR2 is SYGVQD (reference sequence). Trimming stripped 2 bases from V and 6 bases from J, with 20 bases between. CDR3 loop: CASSEPPRFRRCQPQHF. CDR3 DNA: TGCGCCAGCAGTGAGCCCCCTCGTTTTCGTCGGTGTCAGCCCCAGCATTTT.

The chain employs TRBV28 and TRBJ2-7; TRBD2 is a possible D gene (6 bases). Germline V gives CDR1 MDHEN, CDR2 SYDVKM. The V and J ends lost 10 bases and 1 base respectively, with 17 bases between them. This CDR3 region has 14 residues. In DNA form, the CDR3 reads TGTGCCATCCAGGGCGGGGAGTATTCCTACGAGCAGTACTTC. Encoded protein: CAIQGGEYSYEQYF.

V is TRBV28 and J is TRBJ1-5; 7 nucleotides line up with TRBD1. CDR1 is MDHEN, CDR2 SYDVKM, per germline. After removal of 3 bases from V and 9 bases from J, the junction contained 11 bases not matched to a gene. The CDR3 runs to 15 residues. The CDR3: CASSFALTGSRPQHF. CDR3 DNA sequence: TGTGCCAGCAGTTTCGCCCTGACAGGGTCTCGGCCCCAGCATTTT.

The chain recombines TRBV14 with TRBJ1-1; TRBD1 aligns across 7 bases. The CDR3 loop spans 14 amino acids. The trim removed 4 bases at V and 4 bases at J, leaving 6 bases unmatched. Germline V gene data show CDR1 as SGHDN and CDR2 as FVKESK. The CDR3 loop is CASSPFRGLTEAFF. As DNA, the CDR3 is TGTGCCAGCAGCCCGTTTAGGGGGCTCACTGAAGCTTTCTTT.

Only one count was recorded for this clone. The chain combines TRBV10-3 with TRBJ1-1; TRBD1 aligns across 8 bases. V lost 5 bases, J lost 2 bases, and 4 bases stayed unmatched. Looked up from germline, CDR1 is ENHRY and CDR2 is SYGVKD. The CDR3 runs to 14 residues. The CDR3 sequence is CAISPGQGNTEAFF. In DNA form, the CDR3 reads TGTGCCATCAGTCCCGGACAGGGAAACACTGAAGCTTTCTTT.

V gene TRBV4-1 combines with J gene TRBJ1-5; 7 nucleotides agree with TRBD1. V was pared by 1 base and J by 3 bases, with 12 bases of the junction left unmatched. The germline V gene has CDR1 MGHRA and CDR2 YSYEKL. The CDR3 contains 18 residues. CDR3 DNA sequence: TGCGCCAGCAGCCAAGCTCCGGAGTCAGGGGGTTACAATCAGCCCCAGCATTTT. It yields the protein CASSQAPESGGYNQPQHF.

V and J are TRBV28 and TRBJ1-5; maybe TRBD1 (6 bases). This CDR3 spans 15 amino acids. Germline-derived CDR1 and CDR2 are MDHEN and SYDVKM. V lost 7 bases to trimming and J lost 3 bases, with 16 bases between them. The CDR3 protein is CASNTAGADNQPQHF. The CDR3, as DNA: TGTGCCAGCAACACCGCGGGGGCCGACAATCAGCCCCAGCATTTT.

In this sample, this clone turned up once. Relative to the germline gene, one junction end is altered; a read error may explain this. In DNA, the CDR3 is TGTGCCAGCTCAGCGGGAGGTATCACAGAAACGCAGTATTTT. This gives the protein CASSAGGITETQYF. The J gene is TRBJ2-3, the V gene TRBV11-3; 9 bases fit TRBD2. The germline CDR1 and CDR2 sequences are SGHNT and YENEEA. This CDR3 comprises 14 residues. Full variable domain (missing parts from reference TRBV11-3 and TRBJ2-3): EAGVVQSPRYKIIEKKQPVAFWCNPISGHNTLYWYLQNLGQGPELLIRYENEEAVDDSQLPKDRFSAERLKGVDSTLKIQPAELGDSAVYLCASSAGGITETQYFGPGTRLTVL.

The V call is TRBV6-5, the J call TRBJ1-2, with D uncertain. Deletions cut 0 bases from V and 4 bases from J, with 12 bases between. Germline V gives CDR1 MNHEY, CDR2 SVGAGI. CDR3 length equals 15 residues. The CDR3 here is CASSYSGGLSYGYTF. The CDR3 DNA follows: TGTGCCAGCAGTTACTCGGGAGGTCTGAGCTATGGCTACACCTTC.

The chain employs TRBV15 and TRBJ2-6; perhaps TRBD2 as D (6 bases). V dropped 3 bases and J dropped 2 bases, with 8 bases sitting between them. This CDR3 region has 15 residues. Germline V lookup: CDR1 LNHNV, CDR2 YYDKDF (reference sequence). CDR3 residues: CATSREGTGANVLTF. The CDR3 DNA is TGTGCCACCAGCAGGGAGGGGACTGGGGCCAACGTCCTGACTTTC.

The rearrangement uses TRBV15 and TRBJ2-1; 7 bases align to TRBD1. This CDR3 is built from 13 residues. V gave up 1 base and J gave up 10 bases; unmatched junction bases: 4. The germline V gene has CDR1 LNHNV and CDR2 YYDKDF (reference sequence). CDR3 in DNA: TGTGCCACCAGCAGAGTAGGGACAGAAGAGCAGTTCTTC. This translates into CATSRVGTEEQFF.

The chain employs TRBV5-8 and TRBJ2-7; the match to TRBD1 covers 8 bases. CDR1 is SGHTS, CDR2 YDEGEE, per germline. V lost 3 bases to trimming and J lost 6 bases; unmatched junction nucleotides: 14. The CDR3 has 16 amino acids. The CDR3 DNA sequence: TGTGCCAGCAGCTCCGGCCCCACGGGACAGGTTGGCGAGCAGTACTTC. Residues: CASSSGPTGQVGEQYF.

The genes are TRBV6-1 and TRBJ1-1; possible D gene TRBD1, 5 bases. There are 15 residues in the CDR3. Trimming shortened V by 2 bases and J by 7 bases, and 17 bases separated the two germline ends. Germline loops: CDR1 MNHNS, CDR2 SASEGT. The CDR3 reads CASSEFVRETSEAFF. The CDR3 DNA is TGTGCCAGCAGTGAATTCGTCAGGGAGACTAGTGAAGCTTTCTTT.

This chain uses TRBV5-1 with TRBJ2-5, with 7 positions matching TRBD2. CDR3 length: 13 amino acids. V trimming: 4 bases; J trimming: 5 bases; junction bases outside the gene matches: 5. Germline lookup yields CDR1 SGHRS and CDR2 YFSETQ. The CDR3 DNA sequence: TGCGCCAGCAGCACTGGGGGAGGGGAGACCCAGTACTTC. Protein sequence: CASSTGGGETQYF.

This clone was counted once. This rearrangement joins TRBV5-1 to TRBJ2-3; D is possibly TRBD2 (5 bases). The CDR3 spans 15 residues. Between the trimmed V and J ends, which lost 0 bases and 9 bases, there was a span of 17 bases. Germline V CDR1 and CDR2: SGHRS, YFSETQ. DNA of the CDR3: TGCGCCAGCAGCTTGGGGCTCTTGGAGGACGGCACGCAGTATTTT. This encodes CASSLGLLEDGTQYF.